The 30 T cell receptor beta chains below come from one sample, sequenced in a study of CD8 T cells in Susac syndrome. cDNA came from roughly 0.47 to 1 ug RNA primed by random hexamers. In TCRdb, the immunoSEQ multiplex PCR reads were re-called with MiXCR into one record per CDR3 protein. This sample has just over 300,000 distinct CDR3 sequences, with around 90% found just once. The sequenced material came from CD4+ T cells from PBMCs. The receptors derive from a human donor with multiple sclerosis.

The J gene is TRBJ2-2, the V gene TRBV5-1; 10 bases are shared with TRBD2. Germline trimming cut 3 bases from V and 3 bases from J; bases unmatched to any gene: 5. This CDR3 has 16 residues. CDR1 SGHRS and CDR2 YFSETQ come from the germline V gene. The CDR3 nucleotides read TGCGCCAGCAGCTCTCGGACTAGCGGTGACACCGGGGAGCTGTTTTTT. As protein: CASSSRTSGDTGELFF.

J is TRBJ2-3 and V is TRBV21-1. TRBV21-1 is flagged as a pseudogene. This CDR3 has 16 residues. Written as DNA, the CDR3 is TGTGCCAGCAGCAAAGGTCCAGATTTTAAAACAGATACGCAGTATTTT. Protein: CASSKGPDFKTDTQYF.

The chain couples TRBV29-1 to TRBJ1-2; D call uncertain. Germline-derived CDR1 and CDR2 are SQVTM and ANQGSEA. The CDR3 has 14 amino acids. Between the trimmed V and J ends, which lost 2 bases and 2 bases, there was a span of 12 bases. The CDR3 loop reads CSVEYGFENYGYTF. The DNA for the CDR3 is TGCAGCGTTGAATACGGGTTCGAAAACTATGGCTACACCTTC. The full variable domain, in which reference TRBV29-1 and TRBJ1-2 provide the parts outside the CDR3, is SAVISQKPSRDICQRGTSLTIQCQVDSQVTMMFWYRQQPGQSLTLIATANQGSEATYESGFVIDKFPISRPNLTFSTLTVSNMSPEDSSIYLCSVEYGFENYGYTFGSGTRLTVV.

This chain uses TRBV7-2 with TRBJ2-3; TRBD2 matches 8 bases. Germline trimming cut 2 bases from V and 2 bases from J; bases unmatched to any gene: 12. Germline V gives CDR1 SGHTA, CDR2 FQGNSA. This CDR3 region has 18 residues. For the CDR3, the DNA is TGTGCCAGCAGCTTACCCCGGGGAGCGGGAGCGAACACAGATACGCAGTATTTT. Its translation is CASSLPRGAGANTDTQYF.

The rearrangement uses TRBV7-3 and TRBJ2-2; D call uncertain. There are 13 residues in the CDR3. V lost 0 bases and J lost 7, with 6 bases in between. The V gene's germline CDR1 is SGHTA and CDR2 FQGTGA. Here the CDR3 reads CASSLTSNGELFF. In nucleotides, the CDR3 is TGTGCCAGCAGCTTAACGTCTAACGGGGAGCTGTTTTTT.

V gene TRBV5-1 combines with J gene TRBJ2-2; D may be TRBD2 (5 bases). The CDR3 is 15 residues long. Germline V lookup: CDR1 SGHRS, CDR2 YFSETQ. V lost 2 bases and J 0 bases, leaving 8 bases between the germline ends. CDR3 DNA: TGCGCCAGCAGCTTCCTCGGGGCGAACACCGGGGAGCTGTTTTTT. Translating it yields CASSFLGANTGELFF.

The rearrangement uses TRBV7-8 and TRBJ2-4; D unresolved. Germline CDR1 SGHVS, CDR2 FQNEAQ. The V gene lost 5 bases and the J gene lost 5 bases, with 13 bases spanning the gap. The CDR3 covers 14 residues. The CDR3 DNA reads TGTGCCAGCAGCCATGGGATCTCCGAAAACATTCAGTACTTC. Its protein is CASSHGISENIQYF. Variable domain in full (rest from reference TRBV7-8 and TRBJ2-4): GAGVSQSPRYKVAKRGQDVALRCDPISGHVSLFWYQQALGQGPEFLTYFQNEAQLDKSGLPSDRFFAERPEGSVSTLKIQRTQQEDSAVYLCASSHGISENIQYFGAGTRLSVL.

This chain connects TRBV16 to TRBJ1-2; D gene uncertain. The CDR3 covers 15 residues. V dropped 4 bases and J dropped 6 bases, with 18 bases sitting between them. Germline V gene data show CDR1 as KGHSY and CDR2 as FQNENV. CDR3 region: CASSRSWLGENGYTF. DNA of the CDR3: TGTGCCAGCAGCCGATCGTGGCTGGGCGAAAATGGCTACACCTTC.

The chain joins TRBV27 to TRBJ1-5, with TRBD1 matching 7 bases. Germline V CDR1 and CDR2: MNHEY, SMNVEV (reference sequence). This CDR3 has 14 amino acids. The V and J ends lost 5 bases and 7 bases, in that order; junction bases with no gene match: 8. The CDR3 loop reads CASSMTGIRQPQHF. CDR3 nucleotides: TGTGCCAGCAGTATGACAGGGATAAGGCAGCCCCAGCATTTT.

This chain links TRBV7-9 with TRBJ2-1; D might be TRBD2 (6 bases). V lost 5 bases and J 4 bases, leaving 15 bases between the germline ends. The CDR3 spans 15 residues. Germline V CDR1 and CDR2: SEHNR, FQNEAQ (reference sequence). CDR3 sequence reads: CASSPEGGRYNEQFF. CDR3 in DNA: TGTGCCAGCAGCCCAGAGGGAGGACGGTACAATGAGCAGTTCTTC.

CDR3 sequence: CASSFGTGITGELFF. The CDR3 DNA reads TGTGCCAGCAGCTTCGGGACAGGGATCACCGGGGAGCTGTTTTTT. The chain links TRBV11-2 to TRBJ2-2; 9 nucleotides agree with TRBD1. Germline assignment: CDR1 SGHAT and CDR2 FQNNGV. The CDR3 consists of 15 residues. V was pared by 3 bases and J by 4 bases, with 3 bases of the junction left unmatched.

The gene calls are TRBV6-6 and TRBJ2-5; 7 bases match TRBD1. CDR1 and CDR2 (germline): MNHNY, SVGAGI (reference sequence). The CDR3 consists of 16 residues. Losses at the gene ends were 5 bases for V and 5 bases for J; bases not matched to a gene: 14. Written as DNA, the CDR3 is TGTGCCAGCAGTACTCGCCGGGACAGAGGCTTGGAGACCCAGTACTTC. Protein sequence: CASSTRRDRGLETQYF.

The chain couples TRBV12-3 or TRBV12-4 to TRBJ2-1, with unresolved D. The CDR3 is made up of 13 amino acids. V was clipped by 4 bases and J by 7 bases, with 11 bases between them. The CDR3 loop is CASSSAYKNEQFF. The CDR3 bases are TGTGCCAGCAGTTCGGCATATAAGAATGAGCAGTTCTTC.

The rearrangement links TRBV19 to TRBJ2-7, with 8 bases matching TRBD2. The CDR3 length is 14 residues. J gave up 0 bases and V 6 bases, and 4 bases lay outside the gene matches. Germline CDR1 reads LNHDA; CDR2 reads SQIVND (reference sequence). The CDR3 reads CASSVSGNSYEQYF. In nucleotides, the CDR3 is TGTGCCAGTAGCGTTAGCGGGAACTCCTACGAGCAGTACTTC.

The chain links TRBV5-6 to TRBJ1-2; 8 bases agree with TRBD1. Trimming took 4 bases from V and 8 from J; bases not matched to a gene: 10. This CDR3 has 14 residues. Germline CDR1 is SGHDT and CDR2 is YYEEEE. The CDR3 bases are TGTGCCAGCAGCGAAACAGGGGGACCGGGGGGCTACACCTTC. Translating it yields CASSETGGPGGYTF.

This sequence joins TRBV30 and TRBJ1-2; TRBD1 might be the D (5 bases). Trimming stripped 8 bases from V and 6 bases from J, with 10 bases between. The CDR3 is 10 amino acids. In germline, CDR1 is GTSNPN, CDR2 SVGIG (reference sequence). CDR3 sequence: CASGGNGYTF. As DNA, the CDR3 is TGTGCCAGTGGGGGGAATGGCTACACCTTC. Combining the CDR3 with reference TRBV30 and TRBJ1-2 gives the whole variable domain SQTIHQWPATLVQPVGSPLSLECTVEGTSNPNLYWYRQAAGRGLQLLFYSVGIGQISSEVPQNLSASRPQDRQFILSSKKLLLSDSGFYLCASGGNGYTFGSGTRLTVV.

The V and J genes are TRBV7-6 and TRBJ1-5; a weak D match, TRBD1 (5 bases). The CDR3 has 17 amino acids. From germline, CDR1 is SGHVS and CDR2 FNYEAQ. Trimming left V 5 bases short and J 5 bases short, with 22 bases between. The CDR3 DNA is TGTGCCAGCAGCCCTCCGGCCCCCGGGACCCTTTATCAGCCCCAGCATTTT. This gives the protein CASSPPAPGTLYQPQHF.

The V call is TRBV15, the J call TRBJ2-5, with 10 bases matching TRBD2. The germline V gene has CDR1 LNHNV and CDR2 YYDKDF (reference sequence). V lost 1 base to trimming and J lost 2 bases; unmatched junction nucleotides: 4. This CDR3 region has 16 residues. CDR3 sequence reads: CATSRGTSGSQETQYF. The CDR3 nucleotides read TGTGCCACCAGCAGAGGGACTAGCGGCTCACAAGAGACCCAGTACTTC.

V gene TRBV20-1 combines with J gene TRBJ2-1, with 7 bases that match TRBD2. The junction had 14 bases not matched to a gene; V was cut back by 5 bases and J by 10 bases. CDR3 length: 14 residues. Germline assignment: CDR1 DFQATT and CDR2 SNEGSKA (reference sequence). The CDR3 DNA reads TGCAGTGCTGACCAAGGACTAGGATCAGGCGAGCAGTTCTTC. This codes for CSADQGLGSGEQFF.

The CDR3 nucleotides are TGTGCCAGCAGTGACTCGGCAGGGGTAGCTGGCTACACCTTC. Translated, it gives CASSDSAGVAGYTF. The rearrangement links TRBV6-4 to TRBJ1-2; a weak D match, TRBD1 (6 bases). The CDR3 spans 14 residues. Per germline, CDR1 MRHNA and CDR2 SNTAGT. Trimming cost V 0 bases and J 7 bases, with 12 bases left between them.

This chain uses TRBV4-1 with TRBJ1-2; no definite D call. This CDR3 region has 16 residues. The germline gives CDR1 MGHRA, CDR2 YSYEKL. The V end lost 0 bases, the J end lost 4 bases, and 15 bases lay between the germline ends. The CDR3 DNA reads as TGCGCCAGCAGCCAAGAAGCTGCTACTTCGCTCTATGGCTACACCTTC. This translates into CASSQEAATSLYGYTF.

The V call is TRBV5-6, the J call TRBJ2-1; D is uncertain. V lost 4 bases and J lost 8, with 22 bases in between. Germline loops: CDR1 SGHDT, CDR2 YYEEEE. The CDR3 is 16 residues long. Here the CDR3 DNA reads TGTGCCAGCAGCCGGCGAGTGTCGTCGGGCTCGGATGAGCAGTTCTTC. Translating it yields CASSRRVSSGSDEQFF.

The gene calls are TRBV7-9 and TRBJ2-5; tentative D call: TRBD1 (6 bases). The CDR3 has 12 amino acids. V was cut by 5 bases and J by 9 bases, with 13 bases left in between. Germline lookup yields CDR1 SEHNR and CDR2 FQNEAQ (reference sequence). CDR3 amino acids: CASSRDRGSQYF. Written as DNA, the CDR3 is TGTGCCAGCAGCCGAGATAGGGGGTCCCAGTACTTC. The whole variable domain, remainder taken from reference TRBV7-9 and TRBJ2-5, is DTGVSQNPRHKITKRGQNVTFRCDPISEHNRLYWYRQTLGQGPEFLTYFQNEAQLEKSRLLSDRFSAERPKGSFSTLEIQRTEQGDSAMYLCASSRDRGSQYFGPGTRLLVL.

The genes are TRBV6-5 and TRBJ2-3; 8 bases map to TRBD1. There are 19 residues in the CDR3. Germline V gene lookup returns CDR1 MNHEY and CDR2 SVGAGI. Losses at the gene ends were 4 bases for V and 5 bases for J; bases not matched to a gene: 20. CDR3 in amino acids: CASSSQGQDLRRGIDTQYF. The CDR3 DNA is TGTGCCAGCAGTTCCCAGGGACAGGACCTGCGCCGCGGTATAGATACGCAGTATTTT.

V is TRBV3-1 and J is TRBJ1-1; TRBD1 matches at 7 bases. Germline CDR1 reads LGHDT; CDR2 reads YNNKEL (reference sequence). Trimming at V came to 1 base and at J to 5 bases, leaving 7 bases not matched to a gene. The CDR3 contains 15 residues. The CDR3 DNA reads as TGTGCCAGCAGCCAAGGGACAGGAGGATTTACTGAAGCTTTCTTT. Its protein product is CASSQGTGGFTEAFF.

The chain uses TRBV20-1 and TRBJ1-5; D possibly corresponds to TRBD1 (5 bases). This CDR3 comprises 14 residues. The germline V gene encodes CDR1 DFQATT and CDR2 SNEGSKA (reference sequence). V was trimmed by 3 bases and J by 0 bases, leaving 9 bases between them. The CDR3 DNA sequence: TGCAGTGCTAGCCCCAGGGCTAGCAATCAGCCCCAGCATTTT. Translation: CSASPRASNQPQHF.

This sequence joins TRBV3-1 and TRBJ2-4; possibly TRBD1 or TRBD2 for D (5 bases each). CDR3 size: 13 residues. Trimming stripped 1 base from V and 13 bases from J, with 14 bases between. Germline V gene data show CDR1 as LGHDT and CDR2 as YNNKEL (reference sequence). CDR3 in DNA: TGTGCCAGCAGCCAAGTACGGGGCTCAGACCAGTACTTC. This gives the protein CASSQVRGSDQYF.

CDR3 nucleotide sequence: TGCGCCAGCAGCCACCCACGACTAGCGAGCTACGAGCAGTACTTC. Its protein product is CASSHPRLASYEQYF. V usage is TRBV4-3 and J usage is TRBJ2-7; TRBD2 matches at 8 bases. This CDR3 region has 15 residues. Trimming took 3 bases from V and 3 from J; bases not matched to a gene: 7. Germline V gene data show CDR1 as LGHNA and CDR2 as YSLEER.

The chain combines TRBV29-1 with TRBJ2-5; the D gene is possibly TRBD1 (6 bases). Per germline, CDR1 SQVTM and CDR2 ANQGSEA. Deletions cut 4 bases from V and 4 bases from J, with 13 bases between. This CDR3 is 13 amino acids long. CDR3 bases: TGCAGCGTTGCCCCCCAGGGGAGAGAGACCCAGTACTTC. Encoded protein: CSVAPQGRETQYF.

The chain combines TRBV7-2 with TRBJ2-1; D remains unclear. Trimming pared 0 bases from V and 5 bases from J, leaving 5 bases between. CDR3 length equals 13 residues. Per the germline V gene, CDR1 is SGHTA and CDR2 is FQGNSA. The CDR3 sequence is CASSLALNNEQFF. CDR3 DNA: TGTGCCAGCAGCTTAGCGTTAAACAATGAGCAGTTCTTC.